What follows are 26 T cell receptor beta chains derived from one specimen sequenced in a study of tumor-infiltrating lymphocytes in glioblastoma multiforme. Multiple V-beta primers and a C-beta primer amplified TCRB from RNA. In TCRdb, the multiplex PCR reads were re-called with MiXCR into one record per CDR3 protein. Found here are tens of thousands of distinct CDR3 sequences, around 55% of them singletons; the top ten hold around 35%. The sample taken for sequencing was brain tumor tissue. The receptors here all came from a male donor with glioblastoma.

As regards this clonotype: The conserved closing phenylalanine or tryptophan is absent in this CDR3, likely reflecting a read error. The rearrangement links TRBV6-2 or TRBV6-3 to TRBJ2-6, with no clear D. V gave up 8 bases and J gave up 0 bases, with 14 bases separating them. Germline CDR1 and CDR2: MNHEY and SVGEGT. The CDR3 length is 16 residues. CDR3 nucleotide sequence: TGTGCCAGCGATCCATGGGCCGCCTCTGGGGCCAACGTCCTGACTCTC. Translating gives CASDPWAASGANVLTL.

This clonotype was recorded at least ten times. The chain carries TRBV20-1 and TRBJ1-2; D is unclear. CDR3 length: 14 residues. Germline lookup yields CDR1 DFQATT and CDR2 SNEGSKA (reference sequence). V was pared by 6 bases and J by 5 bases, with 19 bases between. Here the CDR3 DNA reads TGCAGTGCGCAAGACCTCTTTGGACTATATGGCTACACCTTC. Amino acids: CSAQDLFGLYGYTF.

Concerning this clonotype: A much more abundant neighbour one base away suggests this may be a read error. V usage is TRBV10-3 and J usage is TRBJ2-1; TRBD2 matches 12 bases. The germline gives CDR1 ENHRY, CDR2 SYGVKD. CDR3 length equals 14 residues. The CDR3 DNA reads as TGTGCCATCAGGACTAGCGGGAGCTACAGTGAGCAGTTCTTC. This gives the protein CAIRTSGSYSEQFF.

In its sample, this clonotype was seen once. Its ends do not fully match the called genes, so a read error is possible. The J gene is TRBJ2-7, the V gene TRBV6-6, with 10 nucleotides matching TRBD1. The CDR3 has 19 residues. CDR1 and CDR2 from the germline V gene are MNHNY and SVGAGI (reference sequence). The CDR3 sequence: CVSSNPSGQGWREAYEQYF. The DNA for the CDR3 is TGCGTCAGCAGTAACCCTTCGGGACAGGGGTGGCGGGAGGCATACGAGCAGTACTTC.

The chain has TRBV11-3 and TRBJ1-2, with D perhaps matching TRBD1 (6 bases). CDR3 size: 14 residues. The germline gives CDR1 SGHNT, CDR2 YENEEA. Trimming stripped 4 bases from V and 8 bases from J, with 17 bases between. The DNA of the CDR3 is TGTGCCAGCAGCTCAACGACAGGCGGGGGAGGCTACACCTTC. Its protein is CASSSTTGGGGYTF.

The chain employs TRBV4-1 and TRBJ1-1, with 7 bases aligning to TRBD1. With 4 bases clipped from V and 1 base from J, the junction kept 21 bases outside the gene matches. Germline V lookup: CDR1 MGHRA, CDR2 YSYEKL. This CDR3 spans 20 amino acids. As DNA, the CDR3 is TGCGCCAGCAGCCTTGACACGCCCAGGGGGACGTGGGGACCGAACACTGAAGCTTTCTTT. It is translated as CASSLDTPRGTWGPNTEAFF.

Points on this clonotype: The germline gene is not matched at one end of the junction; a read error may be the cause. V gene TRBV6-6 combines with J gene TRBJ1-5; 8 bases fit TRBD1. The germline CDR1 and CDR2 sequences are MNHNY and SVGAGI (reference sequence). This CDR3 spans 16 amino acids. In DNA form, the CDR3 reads TGTGCCAACAGTTACCATGCAGGGGGCGGCAATCAGCCCCAGCACTTT. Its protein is CANSYHAGGGNQPQHF.

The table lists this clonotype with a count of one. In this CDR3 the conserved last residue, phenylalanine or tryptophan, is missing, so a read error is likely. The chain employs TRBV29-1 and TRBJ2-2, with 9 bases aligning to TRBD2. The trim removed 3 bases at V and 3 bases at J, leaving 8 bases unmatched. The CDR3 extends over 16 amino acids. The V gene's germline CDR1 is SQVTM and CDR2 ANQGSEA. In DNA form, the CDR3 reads TGCAGCGTTGAGGGATCGTTAGCGGGGGACACCGGGGAGCTGTTTTCT. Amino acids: CSVEGSLAGDTGELFS.

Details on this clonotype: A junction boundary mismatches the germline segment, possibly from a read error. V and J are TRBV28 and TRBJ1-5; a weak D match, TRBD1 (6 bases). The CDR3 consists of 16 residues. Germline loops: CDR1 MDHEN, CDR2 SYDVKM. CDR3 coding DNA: TGTGCCAGCAGCTCCGCTTCAGGGGCTAGCAATCAGCCACAGCATTTT. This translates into CASSSASGASNQPQHF.

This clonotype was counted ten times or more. The CDR3 protein is CASSLPPTGELFF. CDR3 nucleotide sequence: TGTGCCAGCAGTTTACCCCCCACCGGGGAGCTGTTTTTT. The chain is built from TRBV12-3 or TRBV12-4 and TRBJ2-2; D remains unclear. This CDR3 is 13 amino acids long. The V end lost 2 bases, the J end lost 4 bases, and 5 bases lay between the germline ends.

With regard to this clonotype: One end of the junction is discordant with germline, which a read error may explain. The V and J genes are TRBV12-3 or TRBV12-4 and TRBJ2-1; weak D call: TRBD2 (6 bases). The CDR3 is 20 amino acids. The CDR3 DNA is TGTGCCAGCAGTTTTGGGCTGGGGGTAGCGGAGTGGGGCATCTACAATGAACAGCTCTTC. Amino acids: CASSFGLGVAEWGIYNEQLF.

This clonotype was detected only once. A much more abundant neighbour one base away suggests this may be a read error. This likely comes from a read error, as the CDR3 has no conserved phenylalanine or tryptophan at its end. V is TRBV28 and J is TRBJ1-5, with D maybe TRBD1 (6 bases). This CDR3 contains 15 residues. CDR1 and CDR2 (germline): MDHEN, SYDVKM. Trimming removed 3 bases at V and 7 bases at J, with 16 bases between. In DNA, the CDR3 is TGTGCCAGCAGTTTGAGGGCCGTTGGGGGCCAGCCCCAGCATTCT. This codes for CASSLRAVGGQPQHS.

CDR3: CASSQLLPGTEAFF. Written as DNA, the CDR3 is TGCGCCAGCAGCCAATTGTTGCCGGGCACTGAAGCTTTCTTT. This chain connects TRBV4-3 to TRBJ1-1; D unresolved. Germline values: CDR1 LGHNA, CDR2 YSLEER. Trimming removed 2 bases from V and 4 bases from J, with 11 bases in between. This CDR3 has 14 residues.

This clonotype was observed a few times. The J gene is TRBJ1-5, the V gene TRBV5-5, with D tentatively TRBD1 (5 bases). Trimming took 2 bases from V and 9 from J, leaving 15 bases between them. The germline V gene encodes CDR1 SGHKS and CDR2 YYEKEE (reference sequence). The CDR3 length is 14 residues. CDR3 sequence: CASSFGDEKGPQHF. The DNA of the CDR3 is TGTGCCAGCAGCTTTGGGGACGAGAAGGGGCCCCAGCATTTT.

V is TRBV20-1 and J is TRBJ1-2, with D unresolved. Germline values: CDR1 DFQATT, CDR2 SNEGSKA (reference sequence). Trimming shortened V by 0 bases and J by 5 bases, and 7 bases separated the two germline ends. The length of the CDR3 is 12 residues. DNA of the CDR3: TGCAGTGCTAGAGATGCCAGGTATGGCTACACCTTC. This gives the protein CSARDARYGYTF.

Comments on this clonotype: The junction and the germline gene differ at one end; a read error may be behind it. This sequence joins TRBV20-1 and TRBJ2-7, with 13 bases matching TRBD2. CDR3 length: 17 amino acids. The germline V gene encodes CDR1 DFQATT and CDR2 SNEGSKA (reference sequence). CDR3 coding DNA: TGCAGTGCTAGTTCGATCGGGACTAGCGGGACTACCTACGAGCAGTGCTTC. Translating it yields CSASSIGTSGTTYEQCF.

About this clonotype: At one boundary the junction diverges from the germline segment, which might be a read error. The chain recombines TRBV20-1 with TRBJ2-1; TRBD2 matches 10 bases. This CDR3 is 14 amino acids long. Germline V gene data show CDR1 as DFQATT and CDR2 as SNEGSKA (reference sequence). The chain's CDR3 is CSATQREGYKEQFF. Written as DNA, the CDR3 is TGCAGTGCAACCCAGCGGGAGGGGTACAAAGAGCAGTTCTTC.

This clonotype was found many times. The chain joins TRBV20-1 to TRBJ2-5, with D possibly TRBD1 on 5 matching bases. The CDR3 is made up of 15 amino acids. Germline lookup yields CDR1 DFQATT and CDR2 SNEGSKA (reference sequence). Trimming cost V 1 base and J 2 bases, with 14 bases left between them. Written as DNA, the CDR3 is TGCAGTGCTAGAGGGGGCGCCGACCGACAAGAGACCCAGTACTTC. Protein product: CSARGGADRQETQYF.

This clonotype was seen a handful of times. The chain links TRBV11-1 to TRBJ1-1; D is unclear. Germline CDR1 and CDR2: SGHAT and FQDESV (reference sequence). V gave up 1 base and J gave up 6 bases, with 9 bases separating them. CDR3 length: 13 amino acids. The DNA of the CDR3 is TGTGCCAGCAGCTTAGGGTCTCTCGCTGAAGCTTTCTTT. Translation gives CASSLGSLAEAFF.

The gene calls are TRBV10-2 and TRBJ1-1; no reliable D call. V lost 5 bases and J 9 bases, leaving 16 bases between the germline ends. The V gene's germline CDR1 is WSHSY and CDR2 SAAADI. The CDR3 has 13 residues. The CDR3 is CASSSPGGGKAFF. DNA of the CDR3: TGCGCCAGCAGTTCCCCGGGAGGTGGAAAAGCTTTCTTT.

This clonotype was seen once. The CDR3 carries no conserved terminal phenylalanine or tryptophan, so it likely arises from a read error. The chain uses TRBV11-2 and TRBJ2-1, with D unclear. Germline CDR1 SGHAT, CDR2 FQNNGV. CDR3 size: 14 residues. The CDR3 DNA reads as TGTGCCAGCAGATTAGAACCAGGATGGGATGAGCAGTTCTCC. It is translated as CASRLEPGWDEQFS.

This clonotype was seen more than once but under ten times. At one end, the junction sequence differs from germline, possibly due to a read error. DNA for the CDR3: TGCGTCAGCAGCTTGGGGCTAGCCCAAGAGACCCAGTACTTC. Its translation is CVSSLGLAQETQYF. The V call is TRBV5-1, the J call TRBJ2-5, with D possibly called TRBD1 or TRBD2 (5 bases each). The CDR3 sequence is 14 residues long. Germline V lookup: CDR1 SGHRS, CDR2 YFSETQ.

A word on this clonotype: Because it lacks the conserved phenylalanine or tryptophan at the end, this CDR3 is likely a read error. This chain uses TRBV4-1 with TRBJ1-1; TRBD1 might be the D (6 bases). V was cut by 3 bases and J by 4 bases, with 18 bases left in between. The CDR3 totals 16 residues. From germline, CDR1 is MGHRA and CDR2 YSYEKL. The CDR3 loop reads CASSQTGTGIVTEAFL. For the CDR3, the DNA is TGCGCCAGCAGCCAGACCGGTACAGGGATTGTCACTGAAGCTTTCCTT.

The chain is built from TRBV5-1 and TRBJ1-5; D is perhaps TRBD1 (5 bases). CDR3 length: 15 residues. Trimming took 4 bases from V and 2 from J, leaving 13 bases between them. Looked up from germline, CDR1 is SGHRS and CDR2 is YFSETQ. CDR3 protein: CASSMFPRGNQPQHF. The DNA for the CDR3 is TGCGCCAGCAGCATGTTTCCCAGGGGCAATCAGCCCCAGCATTTT.

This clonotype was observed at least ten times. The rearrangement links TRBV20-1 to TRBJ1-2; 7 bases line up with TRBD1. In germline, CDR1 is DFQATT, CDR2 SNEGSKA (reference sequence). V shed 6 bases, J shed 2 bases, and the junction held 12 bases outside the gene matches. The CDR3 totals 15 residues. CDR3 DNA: TGCAGTGCGACCAGCACAGGGGAGTCGAACTATGGCTACACCTTC. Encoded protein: CSATSTGESNYGYTF.

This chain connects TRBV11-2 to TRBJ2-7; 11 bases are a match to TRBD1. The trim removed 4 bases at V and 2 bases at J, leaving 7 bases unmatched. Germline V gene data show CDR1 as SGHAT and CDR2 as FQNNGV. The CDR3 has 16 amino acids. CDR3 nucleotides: TGTGCCAGCAGCTGGGACAGGGGGACCTCGACCTACGAGCAGTACTTC. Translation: CASSWDRGTSTYEQYF.